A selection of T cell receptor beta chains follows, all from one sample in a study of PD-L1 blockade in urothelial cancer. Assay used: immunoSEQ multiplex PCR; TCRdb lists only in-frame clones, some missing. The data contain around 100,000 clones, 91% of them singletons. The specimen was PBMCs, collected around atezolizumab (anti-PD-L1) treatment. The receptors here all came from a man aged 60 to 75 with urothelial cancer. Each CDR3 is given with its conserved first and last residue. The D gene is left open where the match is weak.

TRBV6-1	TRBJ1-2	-	CASNPQGRSGYTF	TGTGCCAGCAATCCACAGGGAAGGTCTGGCTACACCTTC
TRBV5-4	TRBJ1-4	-	CASSYTGGATNEKLFF	TGTGCCAGCAGCTACACAGGAGGGGCAACTAATGAAAAACTGTTTTTT
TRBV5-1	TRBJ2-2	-	CASNRAGSNTGELFF	TGCGCCAGCAACAGGGCGGGTTCGAACACCGGGGAGCTGTTTTTT
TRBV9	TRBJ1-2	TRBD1	CASSVAPGVGTGVGGYTF	TGTGCCAGCAGCGTAGCCCCGGGGGTTGGGACAGGGGTTGGTGGCTACACCTTC
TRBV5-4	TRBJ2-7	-	CASSLDAYEQYF	TGTGCCAGCAGCTTGGATGCGTACGAGCAGTACTTC
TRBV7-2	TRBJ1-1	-	CASSFLGAMNTEAFF	TGTGCCAGCAGCTTTCTTGGAGCCATGAACACTGAAGCTTTCTTT
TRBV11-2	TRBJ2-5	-	CASSLTPYQETQYF	TGTGCCAGCAGCTTAACTCCGTACCAAGAGACCCAGTACTTC
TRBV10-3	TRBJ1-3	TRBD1	CAISDRDQGASIYF	TGTGCCATCAGTGACCGGGATCAGGGGGCCTCCATATATTTT
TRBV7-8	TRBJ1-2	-	CASSSTTRTFSGYTF	TGTGCCAGCAGCTCAACCACACGGACTTTTTCTGGCTACACCTTC
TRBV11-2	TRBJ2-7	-	CASSIAGRSYEQYF	TGTGCCAGCAGCATCGCCGGGAGATCCTACGAGCAGTACTTC
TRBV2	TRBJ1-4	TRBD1	CASSINRGRDEKLFF	TGTGCCAGCAGTATAAACAGGGGGCGGGATGAAAAACTGTTTTTT
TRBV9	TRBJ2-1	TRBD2	CASSAALASGGYEQFF	TGTGCCAGCAGCGCCGCGTTGGCTAGCGGGGGTTATGAGCAGTTCTTC
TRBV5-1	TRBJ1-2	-	CASSSRQVNYGYTF	TGCGCCAGCAGCTCGAGACAGGTTAACTATGGCTACACCTTC
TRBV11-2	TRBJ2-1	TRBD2	CASSPRLAGVTDEQFF	TGTGCCAGCAGCCCGCGACTAGCGGGAGTTACAGATGAGCAGTTCTTC
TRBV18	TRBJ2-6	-	CASSATILTGTSGANVLTF	TGTGCCAGCTCAGCAACGATTCTGACAGGCACCTCTGGGGCCAACGTCCTGACTTTC
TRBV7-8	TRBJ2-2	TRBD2	CASSRRERDTGELFF	TGTGCCAGCAGTCGGCGGGAGCGCGACACCGGGGAGCTGTTTTTT
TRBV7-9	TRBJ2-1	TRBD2	CASSSPAGGPVYEQFF	TGTGCCAGCAGCTCCCCAGCGGGAGGGCCTGTATATGAGCAGTTCTTC
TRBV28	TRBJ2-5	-	CASRLNAQQYF	TGTGCCAGCAGGCTAAACGCCCAACAGTACTTC
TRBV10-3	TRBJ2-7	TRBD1	CAISGTGFNEQYF	TGTGCCATCAGTGGGACAGGGTTTAACGAGCAGTACTTC
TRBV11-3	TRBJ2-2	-	CASSKGPTGELFF	TGTGCCAGCAGTAAGGGGCCCACCGGGGAGCTGTTTTTT